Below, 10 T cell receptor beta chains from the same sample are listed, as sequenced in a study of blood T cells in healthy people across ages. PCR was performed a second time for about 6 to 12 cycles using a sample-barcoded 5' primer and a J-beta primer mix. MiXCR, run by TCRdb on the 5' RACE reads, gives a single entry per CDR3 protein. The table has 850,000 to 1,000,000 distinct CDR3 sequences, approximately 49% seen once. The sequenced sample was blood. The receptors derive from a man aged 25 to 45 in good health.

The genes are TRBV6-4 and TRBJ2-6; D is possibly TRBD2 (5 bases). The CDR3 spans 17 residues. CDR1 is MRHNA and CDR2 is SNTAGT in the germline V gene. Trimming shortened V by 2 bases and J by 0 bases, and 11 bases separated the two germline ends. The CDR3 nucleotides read TGTGCCAGCAGTGACGCGGGTACGAGCTCTGGGGCCAACGTCCTGACTTTC. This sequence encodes CASSDAGTSSGANVLTF.

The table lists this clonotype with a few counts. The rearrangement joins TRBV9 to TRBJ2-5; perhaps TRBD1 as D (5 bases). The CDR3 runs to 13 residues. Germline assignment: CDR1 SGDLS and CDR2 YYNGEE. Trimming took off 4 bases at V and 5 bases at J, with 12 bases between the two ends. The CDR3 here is CASSPRGVETQYF. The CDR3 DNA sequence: TGTGCCAGCAGCCCTAGGGGTGTCGAGACCCAGTACTTC.

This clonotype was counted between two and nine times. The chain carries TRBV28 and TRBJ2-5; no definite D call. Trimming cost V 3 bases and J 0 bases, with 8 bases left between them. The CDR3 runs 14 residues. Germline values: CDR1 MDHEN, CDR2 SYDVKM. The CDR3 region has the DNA TGTGCCAGCAGTTTTGCACAGCACCAAGAGACCCAGTACTTC. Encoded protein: CASSFAQHQETQYF.

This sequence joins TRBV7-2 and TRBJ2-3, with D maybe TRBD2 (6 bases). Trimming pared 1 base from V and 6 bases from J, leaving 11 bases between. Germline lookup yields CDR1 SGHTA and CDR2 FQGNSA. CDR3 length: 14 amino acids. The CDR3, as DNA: TGTGCCAGCAGCTTAGTGGCTAGCGCCGATACGCAGTATTTT. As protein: CASSLVASADTQYF.

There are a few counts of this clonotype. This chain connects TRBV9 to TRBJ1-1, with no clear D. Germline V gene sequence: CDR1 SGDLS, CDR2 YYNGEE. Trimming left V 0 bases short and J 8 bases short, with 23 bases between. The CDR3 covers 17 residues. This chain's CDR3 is CASSVAPTGTHLREAFF. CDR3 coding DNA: TGTGCCAGCAGCGTAGCTCCAACGGGTACCCACTTAAGGGAAGCTTTCTTT.

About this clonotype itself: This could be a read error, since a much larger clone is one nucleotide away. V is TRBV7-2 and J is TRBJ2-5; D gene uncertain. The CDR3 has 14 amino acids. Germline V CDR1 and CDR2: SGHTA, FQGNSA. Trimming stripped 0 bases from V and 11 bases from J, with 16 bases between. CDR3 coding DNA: TGTGCCAGCAGCTTAGCGGGCCTAAACAATGAGCAGTACTTC. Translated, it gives CASSLAGLNNEQYF.

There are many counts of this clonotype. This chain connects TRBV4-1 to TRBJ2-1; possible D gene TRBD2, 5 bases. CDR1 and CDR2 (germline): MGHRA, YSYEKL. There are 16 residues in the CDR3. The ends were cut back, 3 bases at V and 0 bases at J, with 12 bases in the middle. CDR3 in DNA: TGCGCCAGCAGCCAGGTGGACTTAATCTCCTACAATGAGCAGTTCTTC. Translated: CASSQVDLISYNEQFF.

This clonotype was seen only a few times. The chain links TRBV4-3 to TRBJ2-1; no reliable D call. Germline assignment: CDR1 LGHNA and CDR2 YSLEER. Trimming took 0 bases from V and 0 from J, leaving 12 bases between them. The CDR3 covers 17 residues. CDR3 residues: CASSQDITSSSYNEQFF. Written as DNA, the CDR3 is TGCGCCAGCAGCCAAGATATCACATCCAGCTCCTACAATGAGCAGTTCTTC.

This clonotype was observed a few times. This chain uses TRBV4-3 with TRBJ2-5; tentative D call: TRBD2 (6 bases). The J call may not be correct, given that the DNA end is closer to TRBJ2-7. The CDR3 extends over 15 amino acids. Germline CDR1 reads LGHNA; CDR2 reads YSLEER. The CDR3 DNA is TGCGCCAGCAGCCAGATACTAGCAGTGGGTCTCGAGCAGTACTTC. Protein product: CASSQILAVGLEQYF.

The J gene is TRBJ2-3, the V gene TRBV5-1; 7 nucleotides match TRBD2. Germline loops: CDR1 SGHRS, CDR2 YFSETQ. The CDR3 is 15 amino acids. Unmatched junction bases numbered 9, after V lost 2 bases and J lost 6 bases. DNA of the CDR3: TGCGCCAGCAGCTTTGGGGCGGGGGACGGGGATACGCAGTATTTT. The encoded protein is CASSFGAGDGDTQYF.